The clone carrying this T cell receptor (beta chain) has a count of ten or more. Template material for amplifying TCR beta CDR3 regions consisted of RNA transcripts. First-round RT-PCR with HTBI primers amplified the TCR CDR3 region. TCRdb called the multiplex PCR reads again in MiXCR, with one record for every CDR3 protein. Seen here are about 160,000 distinct CDR3 sequences, approximately 9% observed once, and the top ten hold around 21%. These data come from a study of T cells in Graves' hyperthyroidism and ophthalmopathy. CDR3 length: 14 residues. V was clipped by 6 bases and J by 2 bases, with 14 bases between them. Germline lookup yields CDR1 MNHNS and CDR2 SASEGT.

The receptor was derived from a woman in her late teens or twenties with Graves' hyperthyroidism that later progressed to Graves' ophthalmopathy. What was sequenced was blood. The rearrangement joins TRBV6-1 to TRBJ2-7; D might be TRBD2 (6 bases). CDR3 bases: TGTGCCAGCAGAGAAAGCGGGCCAGCCTACGAGCAGTACTTC. The encoded protein is CASRESGPAYEQYF.